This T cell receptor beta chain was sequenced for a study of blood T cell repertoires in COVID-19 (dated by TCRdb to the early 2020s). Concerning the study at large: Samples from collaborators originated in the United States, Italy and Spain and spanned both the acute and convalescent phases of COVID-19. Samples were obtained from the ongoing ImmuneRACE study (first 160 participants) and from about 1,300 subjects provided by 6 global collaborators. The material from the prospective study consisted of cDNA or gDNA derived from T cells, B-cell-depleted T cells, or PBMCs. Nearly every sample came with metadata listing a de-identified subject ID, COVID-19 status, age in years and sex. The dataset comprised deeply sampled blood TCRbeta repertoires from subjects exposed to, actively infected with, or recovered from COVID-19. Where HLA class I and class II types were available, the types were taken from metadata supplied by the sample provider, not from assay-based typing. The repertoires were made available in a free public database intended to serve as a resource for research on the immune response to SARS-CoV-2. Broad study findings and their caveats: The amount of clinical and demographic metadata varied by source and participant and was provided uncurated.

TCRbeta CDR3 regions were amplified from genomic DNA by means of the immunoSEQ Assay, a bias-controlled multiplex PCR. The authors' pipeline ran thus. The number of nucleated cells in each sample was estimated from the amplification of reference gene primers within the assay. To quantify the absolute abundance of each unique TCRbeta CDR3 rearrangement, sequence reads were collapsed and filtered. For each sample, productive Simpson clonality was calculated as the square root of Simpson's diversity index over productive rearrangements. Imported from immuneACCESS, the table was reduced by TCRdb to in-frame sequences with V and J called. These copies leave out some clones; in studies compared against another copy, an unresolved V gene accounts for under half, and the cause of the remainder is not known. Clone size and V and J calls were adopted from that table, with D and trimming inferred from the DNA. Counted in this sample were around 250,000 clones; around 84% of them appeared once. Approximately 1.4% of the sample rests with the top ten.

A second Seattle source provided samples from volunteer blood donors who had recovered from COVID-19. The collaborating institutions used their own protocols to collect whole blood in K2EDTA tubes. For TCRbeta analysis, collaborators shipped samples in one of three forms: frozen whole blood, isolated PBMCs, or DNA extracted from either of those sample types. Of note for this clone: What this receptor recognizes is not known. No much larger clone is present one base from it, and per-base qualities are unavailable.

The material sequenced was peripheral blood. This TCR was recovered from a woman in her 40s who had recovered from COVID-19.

Here the CDR3 is given as CASSQEDRDNEQFF. The nucleotide sequence is TGTGCCAGCAGCCAAGAGGACAGGGACAATGAGCAGTTCTTC. Here the chain combines TRBV3-1 (or the pseudogene TRBV3-2) and TRBJ2-1; 8 bases in the junction line up with TRBD1. From a lookup of the germline V gene (reference sequence), CDR1 and CDR2 are LGHDT and YNNKEL. Trimming takes 0 bases off V and 5 bases off J; junction bases not matched to a gene: 0. The CDR3 runs 14 amino acids, cysteine and phenylalanine included. Just the 42-base CDR3 DNA is kept, in frame starting at base 1.